Listed here are 14 T cell receptor beta chains from one sample, sequenced in a study of T cells after yellow fever vaccination. MiXCR, run by TCRdb on the 5' RACE reads, gives a single entry per CDR3 protein. The sample contains a few hundred thousand distinct CDR3 sequences, 10% to 15% of which appear only once. The material was CD4+ T cells sorted from PBMCs, obtained 45 days after the yellow fever booster vaccination. The receptors come from a man aged 25 to 40 who received the YFV17D yellow fever vaccine.

The rearrangement joins TRBV7-2 to TRBJ2-3; 8 bases are a match to TRBD2. Per the germline V gene, CDR1 is SGHTA and CDR2 is FQGNSA. The CDR3 spans 14 residues. Trimming removed 7 bases from V and 4 bases from J; junction bases left unmatched: 7. The CDR3 loop reads CASMERESSDTQYF. In DNA, the CDR3 is TGTGCCAGCATGGAGCGGGAGAGTTCAGATACGCAGTATTTT.

This clonotype was counted between two and nine times. The rearrangement links TRBV5-1 to TRBJ2-3, with 10 bases fitting TRBD2. Per the germline V gene, CDR1 is SGHRS and CDR2 is YFSETQ. V lost 4 bases to trimming and J lost 7 bases; unmatched junction nucleotides: 9. This CDR3 has 15 amino acids. The CDR3 region has the DNA TGCGCCAGCAGCCAACTAGCGGGGCCCGAATATACGCAGTATTTT. It translates to CASSQLAGPEYTQYF.

Points on this clonotype: A junction boundary mismatches the germline segment, possibly from a read error. V usage is TRBV24-1 and J usage is TRBJ2-2, with TRBD1 matching 9 bases. Germline V CDR1 and CDR2: KGHDR, SFDVKD. This CDR3 is 17 amino acids long. Here the CDR3 reads CAISDSKRDRVTGELFF. DNA of the CDR3: TGTGCCATCAGTGATTCGAAAAGGGACAGGGTTACCGGGGAGCTGTTTTTT.

The gene calls are TRBV20-1 and TRBJ2-5; D possibly uses TRBD1 or TRBD2 (6 bases each). V lost 2 bases and J lost 3, with 19 bases in between. In germline, CDR1 is DFQATT, CDR2 SNEGSKA (reference sequence). CDR3 length: 16 amino acids. CDR3 loop: CSARRGWGLTKETQYF. The CDR3 bases are TGCAGTGCTAGAAGGGGGTGGGGACTTACTAAAGAGACCCAGTACTTC.

The chain uses TRBV9 and TRBJ2-5, with TRBD2 identical over 13 bases. V lost 4 bases and J lost 1; bases outside the gene matches: 7. CDR1 is SGDLS and CDR2 is YYNGEE in the germline V gene. The CDR3 spans 17 residues. CDR3 DNA: TGTGCCAGCAGCAACGGACTAGCGGGAGACCTCCAAGAGACCCAGTACTTC. Translation gives CASSNGLAGDLQETQYF. The full variable domain, completed using reference TRBV9 and TRBJ2-5, is DSGVTQTPKHLITATGQRVTLRCSPRSGDLSVYWYQQSLDQGLQFLIQYYNGEERAKGNILERFSAQQFPDLHSELNLSSLELGDSALYFCASSNGLAGDLQETQYFGPGTRLLVL.

This sequence joins TRBV5-1 and TRBJ2-4, with TRBD2 matching over 10 bases. V was clipped by 5 bases and J by 8 bases; unmatched bases: 1. The CDR3 is 12 residues long. Germline lookup yields CDR1 SGHRS and CDR2 YFSETQ. CDR3 nucleotide sequence: TGCGCCAGCAGGGGGACTAGCGACATTCAGTACTTC. The encoded protein is CASRGTSDIQYF.

This clonotype turned up a few times. The chain carries TRBV5-1 and TRBJ2-6; the match to TRBD1 covers 9 bases. The V gene end was trimmed by 5 bases and the J gene end by 0 bases; junction bases not matched to a gene: 3. The CDR3 is 16 amino acids. Germline assignment: CDR1 SGHRS and CDR2 YFSETQ. CDR3 sequence reads: CASRDRGYSGANVLTF. For the CDR3, the DNA is TGCGCCAGCAGAGACAGGGGGTACTCTGGGGCCAACGTCCTGACTTTC.

The chain couples TRBV3-1 to TRBJ2-5; 10 bases are a match to TRBD2. Germline lookup yields CDR1 LGHDT and CDR2 YNNKEL (reference sequence). The ends lost 1 base at V and 2 bases at J; junction bases unmatched: 4. CDR3 length equals 16 residues. The CDR3 DNA reads TGTGCCAGCAGCCAAGTTGCTAGCGGGAGACAAGAGACCCAGTACTTC. Protein product: CASSQVASGRQETQYF.

The chain employs TRBV29-1 and TRBJ2-5, with TRBD1 matching over 11 bases. CDR3 length: 13 amino acids. The trim removed 4 bases at V and 5 bases at J, leaving 3 bases unmatched. The germline CDR1 and CDR2 sequences are SQVTM and ANQGSEA. In DNA, the CDR3 is TGCAGCGTTGCGGGACAGGGGGTCGAGACCCAGTACTTC. Its protein product is CSVAGQGVETQYF. The whole variable domain, filled in from reference TRBV29-1 and TRBJ2-5, reads SAVISQKPSRDICQRGTSLTIQCQVDSQVTMMFWYRQQPGQSLTLIATANQGSEATYESGFVIDKFPISRPNLTFSTLTVSNMSPEDSSIYLCSVAGQGVETQYFGPGTRLLVL.

This clonotype was seen many times. The V gene is TRBV5-5, the J gene TRBJ2-3; maybe TRBD2 (5 bases). Germline V gives CDR1 SGHKS, CDR2 YYEKEE (reference sequence). The V end lost 4 bases, the J end lost 2 bases, and 14 bases lay between the germline ends. The CDR3 runs 15 residues. The DNA for the CDR3 is TGTGCCAGCAGCGCAACCGGGATCTTCACAGATACGCAGTATTTT. It is translated as CASSATGIFTDTQYF.

The chain carries TRBV5-5 and TRBJ2-3; D possibly corresponds to TRBD1 (6 bases). This CDR3 spans 13 amino acids. Germline CDR1 and CDR2: SGHKS and YYEKEE (reference sequence). V lost 0 bases, J lost 4 bases, and 6 bases lay in between. Here the CDR3 DNA reads TGTGCCAGCAGCTTGGGGGGGCCAGATACGCAGTATTTT. Translation: CASSLGGPDTQYF.

A few counts support this clonotype. The chain recombines TRBV20-1 with TRBJ2-3; the D gene could be TRBD1 or TRBD2 (5 bases each). The V gene's germline CDR1 is DFQATT and CDR2 SNEGSKA (reference sequence). V was clipped by 0 bases and J by 0 bases, with 10 bases between them. CDR3 length equals 15 residues. CDR3 protein: CSAREGTASTDTQYF. CDR3 nucleotide sequence: TGCAGTGCTAGAGAAGGGACCGCGAGCACAGATACGCAGTATTTT.

This clonotype has only a few counts. The chain recombines TRBV4-3 with TRBJ2-2; unclear D gene. V lost 0 bases and J 6 bases, leaving 17 bases between the germline ends. In germline, CDR1 is LGHNA, CDR2 YSLEER. The CDR3 has 17 amino acids. CDR3 region: CASSQDPPRPGAGELFF. Written as DNA, the CDR3 is TGCGCCAGCAGCCAAGATCCCCCGAGGCCCGGCGCCGGGGAGCTGTTTTTT.

In this sample, this clonotype turned up a few times. The chain employs TRBV11-2 and TRBJ2-3; a possible D gene is TRBD2 (6 bases). Germline V gene lookup returns CDR1 SGHAT and CDR2 FQNNGV. CDR3 length: 19 amino acids. V was pared by 3 bases and J by 1 base, with 23 bases between. In nucleotides, the CDR3 is TGTGCCAGCAGCTTTAGGGCCCAGGCCCTCGGGAGTGGCACAGATACGCAGTATTTT. It codes for CASSFRAQALGSGTDTQYF.